Included here is one TCR beta chain sequence, with context. No antigen is known for it. The sample comes from a study of shared clonotypes between healthy human individuals. Genomic DNA of each subset was evenly split across several immunoSEQ plates. TCRdb's copy holds only in-frame clones and misses some; the assay was immunoSEQ multiplex PCR. The sample records millions of clones, more than 80% being singletons. Notes on the study in general: Researchers sampled blood only, noting tissue repertoires likely differ. Clonotype sharing among donors was expected to depend on sequencing depth.

Unmatched junction bases numbered 9, after V lost 6 bases and J lost 5 bases. This CDR3 has 15 residues. From germline, CDR1 is MGHRA and CDR2 YSYEKL. The sequenced material came from naive CD4+ T cells sorted from blood. As to subset: CD45RA+ positively selected. This chain uses TRBV4-1 with TRBJ2-7; 11 bases map to TRBD2. The TCR sequence derives from a man between 18 and 35 years old in good health. The CDR3 reads CASRQLAGAGDEQYF. Here the CDR3 DNA reads TGCGCCAGCAGGCAACTAGCGGGGGCAGGGGACGAGCAGTACTTC.